This T cell receptor beta chain is from a study of PD-1 blockade in classical Hodgkin lymphoma. Trimming removed 4 bases from V and 1 base from J, with 11 bases in between. The CDR3 contains 16 residues. Germline V gives CDR1 MDHEN, CDR2 SYDVKM. The study's findings and limits: Diversity in CD4+ TCRs, unlike that measured in CD8+ TCRs, had risen significantly by C4D1. What drove the repertoire differences, possibly disease activity or prior therapy, has not been defined. Newly diagnosed patients had diversity similar to the baseline diversity of complete responders.

About this clone: Its antigen is not identified.

Indicated time point: cycle 4 day 1 (C4D1), after six to seven weeks of nivolumab. Every single patient, without exception, relapsed after autologous stem cell transplantation, and brentuximab vedotin exposure varied. Best overall response was complete response, partial response or progressive disease in these relapsed/refractory classical Hodgkin lymphoma patients. This table comes from immunoSEQ multiplex PCR, and its TCRdb copy is limited to in-frame clones, with some not included. The profile shows tens of thousands of clones, about 75% of them singletons. This TCR derives from a human donor with classical Hodgkin lymphoma. This specimen consisted of peripheral blood mononuclear cells (PBMCs), obtained before the fourth cycle of nivolumab. The V call is TRBV28, the J call TRBJ2-6; unclear D gene. CDR3 DNA sequence: TGTGCCAGCAGTTCCCCTGGCCTTTCTGGGGCCAACGTCCTGACTTTC. Its protein product is CASSSPGLSGANVLTF.